This T cell receptor (beta chain) is drawn from a study of blood T cells in healthy people across ages. Healthy individuals of Caucasian origin from Russia, aged roughly 6 to 95, served as donors. The total RNA that was extracted per sample amounted to at least 5 micrograms. The sample holds a few counts of this clonotype. The antigen is unknown. The CDR3 sequence is 15 residues long. CDR1 and CDR2 (germline): MDHEN, SYDVKM. V lost 6 bases to trimming and J lost 2 bases; unmatched junction nucleotides: 7. Combining a sample-barcoded 5' primer with a J-beta primer mix, a second PCR ran for about 7 to 12 cycles. One entry per CDR3 protein, called by TCRdb with MiXCR from the 5' RACE reads. The top ten hold roughly a fifth of the sample, which has about 720,000 distinct CDR3 sequences, 22% seen once. Study-wide findings and caveats: Age showed a roughly linear inverse relationship with TCR beta diversity per million T cells.

Sequencing was carried out using blood. The chain couples TRBV28 to TRBJ2-1; 7 nucleotides line up with TRBD1. This TCR was sampled from a man aged 65 to 79 in good health. CDR3 in amino acids: CASSHDRVAYNEQFF. The CDR3, as DNA: TGTGCCAGCAGCCATGACAGGGTCGCCTACAATGAGCAGTTCTTC.